Listed here are 23 T cell receptor beta chains from one sample, sequenced in a study of CD8 T cells in ankylosing spondylitis. Broader study findings: The study identified a TCR beta motif of several highly homologous variants that appeared characteristic of ankylosing spondylitis blood.

No antigen has been identified for these receptors. TCRdb passed the 5' RACE reads through MiXCR, listing each CDR3 protein once. Found here are about 800,000 distinct CDR3 sequences, 10% to 15% of them singletons; the top ten hold less than 0.65%. Sequencing used blood, either unsorted or a sorted T cell fraction (not recorded which). These receptors originate from a male donor with ankylosing spondylitis.

This clonotype has just a few counts. The chain uses TRBV10-3 and TRBJ2-7; D is ambiguous. CDR1 is ENHRY and CDR2 is SYGVKD in the germline V gene. V lost 5 bases, J lost 0 bases, and 8 bases lay in between. This CDR3 is 13 amino acids long. The CDR3 region has the DNA TGTGCCATCAGTAATCAGATCTCCTACGAGCAGTACTTC. Encoded protein: CAISNQISYEQYF.

This clonotype was seen a few times. This sequence joins TRBV20-1 and TRBJ1-2, with D possibly matching TRBD1 (6 bases). The germline V gene has CDR1 DFQATT and CDR2 SNEGSKA (reference sequence). Trimming shortened V by 6 bases and J by 6 bases, and 14 bases separated the two germline ends. CDR3 length: 12 amino acids. CDR3 in amino acids: CSAARGTDGYTF. CDR3 sequence (DNA): TGCAGTGCGGCCAGGGGAACCGATGGCTACACCTTC.

The chain couples TRBV7-2 to TRBJ1-2, with D perhaps matching TRBD1 (5 bases). Germline CDR1 is SGHTA and CDR2 is FQGNSA. V was cut by 3 bases and J by 4 bases, with 9 bases left in between. This CDR3 spans 13 amino acids. The CDR3 DNA sequence: TGTGCCAGCAGCTTGACAGTGCCCTATGGCTACACCTTC. Translation gives CASSLTVPYGYTF.

This clonotype has more than one count but fewer than ten. This chain links TRBV10-3 with TRBJ2-3, with TRBD1 identical over 8 bases. The CDR3 length is 15 residues. Per germline, CDR1 ENHRY and CDR2 SYGVKD. V lost 7 bases and J lost 5; bases outside the gene matches: 11. CDR3 nucleotide sequence: TGTGCCATCAAGAGGGGACAGGTAGTCGGAGATACGCAGTATTTT. This encodes CAIKRGQVVGDTQYF.

The CDR3, as DNA: TGCAGCCCTCTTGACGCGAGGAACCCCCTCGCTGGGGCCAACGTCCTGACTTTC. Translating it yields CSPLDARNPLAGANVLTF. This chain joins TRBV20-1 and TRBJ2-6; D ambiguous. In germline, CDR1 is DFQATT, CDR2 SNEGSKA (reference sequence). The CDR3 covers 18 residues.

The chain is built from TRBV9 and TRBJ2-1; TRBD1 might be the D (5 bases). With 4 bases removed from V and 3 bases from J, the gap between germline ends came to 14 bases. Germline V CDR1 and CDR2: SGDLS, YYNGEE. This CDR3 contains 15 residues. This chain's CDR3 is CASSTSRDSYNEQFF. For the CDR3, the DNA is TGTGCCAGCAGCACGTCACGAGACAGCTACAATGAGCAGTTCTTC.

This clonotype was picked up many times. The rearrangement uses TRBV6-1 and TRBJ2-1, with D maybe TRBD1 (5 bases). CDR3 length equals 14 residues. Germline CDR1 MNHNS, CDR2 SASEGT. V lost 3 bases to trimming and J lost 2 bases, with 8 bases between them. CDR3 amino acids: CASSESRAYNEQFF. CDR3 in DNA: TGTGCCAGCAGTGAGTCCAGGGCCTACAATGAGCAGTTCTTC.

This clonotype was seen many times. This sequence joins TRBV20-1 and TRBJ2-1; no clear D gene. This CDR3 has 11 amino acids. Germline V gene data show CDR1 as DFQATT and CDR2 as SNEGSKA (reference sequence). The V gene lost 5 bases and the J gene lost 6 bases, with 8 bases spanning the gap. CDR3 sequence (DNA): TGCAGTGCTGTACAATTCAATGAGCAGTTCTTC. It translates to CSAVQFNEQFF.

This rearrangement joins TRBV24-1 to TRBJ1-2; D remains unclear. CDR3 size: 16 residues. Germline assignment: CDR1 KGHDR and CDR2 SFDVKD. Deletions cut 3 bases from V and 0 bases from J, with 13 bases between. This CDR3 reads CATSDPDGTPNYGYTF. The CDR3 DNA reads as TGTGCCACCAGTGATCCCGACGGAACTCCTAACTATGGCTACACCTTC.

This clonotype showed up many times. CDR3 residues: CSVEGLNTDTQYF. The CDR3 DNA reads TGCAGCGTTGAGGGACTAAACACAGATACGCAGTATTTT. The chain recombines TRBV29-1 with TRBJ2-3; 7 nucleotides align to TRBD2. Looked up from germline, CDR1 is SQVTM and CDR2 is ANQGSEA. The J segment lost 2 bases and the V segment lost 3 bases, leaving 2 bases of the junction unmatched. The CDR3 sequence is 13 residues long.

The rearrangement uses TRBV5-1 and TRBJ2-1; tentative D call: TRBD1 (6 bases). Trimming shortened V by 4 bases and J by 8 bases, and 13 bases separated the two germline ends. The CDR3 sequence is 13 residues long. Germline lookup yields CDR1 SGHRS and CDR2 YFSETQ. The CDR3 nucleotides are TGCGCCAGCAGCACTCAGGGGAACCATGAGCAGTTCTTC. It codes for CASSTQGNHEQFF.

This clonotype was counted between two and nine times. V is TRBV4-2 and J is TRBJ2-7, with TRBD1 matching over 7 bases. The CDR3 consists of 16 residues. After removal of 0 bases from V and 0 bases from J, the junction contained 5 bases not matched to a gene. Per germline, CDR1 LGHNA and CDR2 YNFKEQ. Here the CDR3 reads CASSQDRDRYSYEQYF. Here the CDR3 DNA reads TGTGCCAGCAGCCAAGATAGGGACAGATACTCCTACGAGCAGTACTTC.

This clonotype showed up just a few times. This chain connects TRBV20-1 to TRBJ2-7; D remains ambiguous. From germline, CDR1 is DFQATT and CDR2 SNEGSKA (reference sequence). This CDR3 region has 12 residues. V shed 3 bases and J shed 2 bases, with 8 bases lying between them. The CDR3 DNA follows: TGCAGTGCTAGTAAGGTCACCTACGAGCAGTACTTC. Protein sequence: CSASKVTYEQYF.

This clonotype was observed a handful of times. V and J are TRBV5-1 and TRBJ2-2; 9 bases map to TRBD2. The CDR3 is 18 amino acids. V lost 3 bases, J lost 0 bases, and 9 bases stayed unmatched. Germline CDR1 is SGHRS and CDR2 is YFSETQ. CDR3 amino acids: CASSWLSSGGSNTGELFF. As DNA, the CDR3 is TGCGCCAGCAGCTGGCTTTCGAGCGGGGGGTCGAACACCGGGGAGCTGTTTTTT.

The sample holds a few counts of this clonotype. V and J are TRBV4-1 and TRBJ2-1, with 7 bases that match TRBD1. The germline CDR1 and CDR2 sequences are MGHRA and YSYEKL. The CDR3 spans 15 residues. J lost 7 bases, V lost 1 base, and 7 bases had no gene match. This chain's CDR3 is CASSQGNRGKNEQFF. CDR3 coding DNA: TGCGCCAGCAGCCAAGGGAACAGGGGTAAGAATGAGCAGTTCTTC.

The chain is built from TRBV7-9 and TRBJ2-1; 12 bases fit TRBD2. The V gene's germline CDR1 is SEHNR and CDR2 FQNEAQ (reference sequence). The CDR3 sequence is 15 residues long. With V trimmed by 6 bases and J by 6 bases, 6 bases remained unmatched. CDR3 region: CASRFPGLAGNEQFF. CDR3 nucleotides: TGTGCCAGCAGATTCCCGGGACTAGCGGGCAATGAGCAGTTCTTC.

The gene calls are TRBV6-2 or TRBV6-3 and TRBJ2-7; no clear D. The CDR3 contains 14 residues. V lost 8 bases and J lost 3, with 17 bases in between. CDR1 and CDR2 from the germline V gene are MNHEY and SVGEGT. This CDR3 is CASGQTSRLYEQYF. The DNA of the CDR3 is TGTGCCAGCGGGCAGACATCTCGGCTCTACGAGCAGTACTTC.

V usage is TRBV5-1 and J usage is TRBJ2-3; the D gene is possibly TRBD2 (6 bases). The ends were cut back, 0 bases at V and 4 bases at J, with 12 bases in the middle. The CDR3 is made up of 15 amino acids. From germline, CDR1 is SGHRS and CDR2 YFSETQ. CDR3 coding DNA: TGCGCCAGCAGCTTGGGACTAGGTCCTGCAGATACGCAGTATTTT. Residues: CASSLGLGPADTQYF. The variable domain in full, with the rest retrieved from reference TRBV5-1 and TRBJ2-3, is KAGVTQTPRYLIKTRGQQVTLSCSPISGHRSVSWYQQTPGQGLQFLFEYFSETQRNKGNFPGRFSGRQFSNSRSEMNVSTLELGDSALYLCASSLGLGPADTQYFGPGTRLTVL.

This clonotype came up a few times. The rearrangement uses TRBV28 and TRBJ2-3; D is uncertain. V lost 3 bases to trimming and J lost 14 bases, with 15 bases between them. CDR1 is MDHEN and CDR2 is SYDVKM in the germline V gene. The CDR3 extends over 12 amino acids. This CDR3 reads CASSFQLSLRYF. CDR3 DNA: TGTGCCAGCAGTTTCCAATTGAGTCTCCGGTATTTT.

This clonotype was counted between two and nine times. The V gene is TRBV7-2, the J gene TRBJ1-6, with D perhaps matching TRBD1 (5 bases). Germline CDR1 and CDR2: SGHTA and FQGNSA. Trimming stripped 5 bases from V and 2 bases from J, with 13 bases between. The CDR3 has 16 amino acids. This CDR3 reads CASSPEVRAYNSPLHF. The CDR3 coding sequence is TGTGCCAGCAGCCCCGAAGTCAGGGCCTATAATTCACCCCTCCACTTT.

This clonotype was detected only a few times. The rearrangement uses TRBV4-2 and TRBJ1-6; D is perhaps TRBD1 (6 bases). Germline V lookup: CDR1 LGHNA, CDR2 YNFKEQ. The length of the CDR3 is 18 residues. V was clipped by 0 bases and J by 7 bases, with 19 bases between them. CDR3 amino acids: CASSQDPWGAAWNSPLHF. In DNA, the CDR3 is TGTGCCAGCAGCCAAGATCCATGGGGGGCAGCATGGAATTCACCCCTCCACTTT.

In its sample, this clonotype was seen many times. CDR3: CASSLWTSGRARNEQFF. The CDR3 DNA reads TGCGCCAGCAGCTTGTGGACTAGCGGGAGGGCCCGAAATGAGCAGTTCTTC. The chain uses TRBV5-1 and TRBJ2-1, with 15 bases matching TRBD2. Trimming removed 1 base from V and 7 bases from J; junction bases left unmatched: 6. The CDR3 runs 17 residues. Germline CDR1 reads SGHRS; CDR2 reads YFSETQ.

The V call is TRBV4-3, the J call TRBJ2-3; D is undetermined. This CDR3 has 15 residues. Germline V gives CDR1 LGHNA, CDR2 YSLEER. Trimming removed 3 bases at V and 6 bases at J, with 16 bases between. The CDR3 protein is CASSQSARLGDTQYF. Written as DNA, the CDR3 is TGCGCCAGCAGCCAGAGTGCCCGTCTAGGGGATACGCAGTATTTT.